This is a list of T cell receptor beta chains from one sample in a study of shared clonotypes between healthy human individuals. Sequencing was performed with immunoSEQ multiplex PCR; in TCRdb, only in-frame clones are kept and a portion is missing. The sample records about 2,500,000 clones, more than 90% being singletons. The sequencing sample was made of naive CD4+ T cells sorted from blood. These receptors came from a man between 18 and 35 years old in good health. Both conserved end residues are part of each CDR3. D genes are given only for firm matches. Expanded clones get a size class; other rows say once, few or many, or leave the size out.

abundance,j_gene,v_gene,d_gene,CDR3aa,CDR3nt
once,TRBJ2-5,TRBV4-1,NA,CASSQENRAYQETQYF,TGCGCCAGCAGCCAAGAGAACAGGGCGTACCAAGAGACCCAGTACTTC
once,TRBJ2-5,TRBV14,NA,CASSPRLGETQYF,TGTGCCAGCAGCCCCCGACTGGGAGAGACCCAGTACTTC
NA,TRBJ2-6,TRBV6-5,NA,CASSQGSSGANVLTF,TGTGCCAGCAGTCAGGGATCCTCTGGGGCCAACGTCCTGACTTTC
NA,TRBJ2-5,TRBV29-1,TRBD2,CSVSRRAGGGETQYF,TGCAGCGTTTCCCGGCGAGCGGGGGGAGGAGAGACCCAGTACTTC
NA,TRBJ2-7,TRBV14,TRBD2,CASSQDTTSGVYEQYF,TGTGCCAGCAGCCAAGACACTACTAGCGGCGTCTACGAGCAGTACTTC
NA,TRBJ2-7,TRBV5-1,NA,CASSLGSGEVEQYF,TGCGCCAGCAGCTTGGGCTCGGGCGAGGTGGAGCAGTACTTC
NA,TRBJ1-2,TRBV19,NA,CASQAWGAQGYTF,TGTGCCAGTCAGGCGTGGGGGGCTCAAGGCTACACCTTC
NA,TRBJ2-5,TRBV7-9,NA,CASSFVGTQYF,TGTGCCAGCAGCTTCGTTGGGACCCAGTACTTC
NA,TRBJ2-1,TRBV5-4,NA,CASSLVSPRSYNEQFF,TGTGCCAGCAGCTTGGTGTCTCCCCGTTCCTACAATGAGCAGTTCTTC
once,TRBJ1-4,TRBV6-6,NA,CASSYRGGEKLFF,TGTGCCAGCAGTTACAGGGGCGGGGAAAAACTGTTTTTT
NA,TRBJ2-1,TRBV15,NA,CATSRDQSDEQFF,TGTGCCACCAGCAGAGATCAAAGTGACGAGCAGTTCTTC
NA,TRBJ2-1,TRBV11-2,TRBD2,CASSKNGLAKSDEQFF,TGTGCCAGCAGCAAGAACGGACTAGCTAAGTCCGATGAGCAGTTCTTC
NA,TRBJ2-3,TRBV10-3,NA,CAISRDGSTDTQYF,TGTGCCATCAGTCGGGACGGAAGCACAGATACGCAGTATTTT
NA,TRBJ2-3,TRBV5-4,TRBD2,CASSPGGGTDTQYF,TGTGCCAGCAGCCCCGGGGGAGGGACAGATACGCAGTATTTT
NA,TRBJ1-6,TRBV10-1,TRBD1,CASSEGQGVNSPLHF,TGCGCCAGCAGTGAAGGACAGGGGGTGAATTCACCCCTCCACTTT
NA,TRBJ2-3,TRBV30,NA,CAWSPNTDTQYF,TGTGCCTGGAGTCCAAATACAGATACGCAGTATTTT
NA,TRBJ1-2,TRBV19,NA,CASSRTSYGYTF,TGTGCCAGTAGTAGGACCAGCTATGGCTACACCTTC
NA,TRBJ2-2,TRBV5-8,NA,CASSLKGVVGTGELFF,TGTGCCAGCAGCTTGAAGGGGGTAGTGGGCACCGGGGAGCTGTTTTTT
NA,TRBJ2-7,TRBV29-1,NA,CSVGGGSYEQYF,TGCAGCGTTGGAGGCGGCTCCTACGAGCAGTACTTC
NA,TRBJ1-2,TRBV4-1,NA,CASSQDGKTDGAWGYTF,TGCGCCAGCAGCCAAGACGGGAAGACAGATGGAGCTTGGGGCTACACCTTC
NA,TRBJ1-4,TRBV6-1,TRBD1,CASSADDRGDEKLFF,TGTGCCAGCAGTGCCGATGACAGGGGGGACGAAAAACTGTTTTTT
NA,TRBJ2-3,TRBV10-1,NA,CASSESTDTQYF,TGCGCCAGCAGTGAGTCCACAGATACGCAGTATTTT
NA,TRBJ2-3,TRBV2,NA,CASTQAGTDTQYF,TGTGCCAGCACCCAGGCAGGGACAGATACGCAGTATTTT
NA,TRBJ1-2,TRBV6-5,TRBD1,CASSQTGVKGYTF,TGTGCCAGCAGCCAGACAGGGGTTAAAGGCTACACCTTC
NA,TRBJ1-1,TRBV14,NA,CASSQVGASRTEAFF,TGTGCCAGCAGCCAAGTCGGGGCTTCGAGGACCGAAGCTTTCTTT
NA,TRBJ1-6,TRBV5-1,NA,CASGTDYNSPLHF,TGCGCCAGCGGAACGGATTATAATTCACCCCTCCACTTT
NA,TRBJ2-1,TRBV6-5,NA,CASSQGRLRVYVQFF,TGTGCCAGCAGTCAGGGACGGCTCCGAGTCTATGTGCAGTTCTTC
NA,TRBJ1-5,TRBV6-6,NA,CASSYSFQPQHF,TGTGCCAGCAGTTACTCGTTTCAGCCCCAGCATTTT
NA,TRBJ2-1,TRBV27,TRBD2,CASKLAGPFSYNEQFF,TGTGCCAGCAAACTAGCGGGACCCTTTTCCTACAATGAGCAGTTCTTC
NA,TRBJ1-5,TRBV2,NA,CASSDSAGRVQQPQHF,TGTGCCAGCAGTGATTCGGCGGGACGGGTCCAACAGCCCCAGCATTTT
once,TRBJ2-3,TRBV6-1,NA,CASSDDITFTDTQYF,TGTGCCAGCAGTGACGACATAACATTCACAGATACGCAGTATTTT
NA,TRBJ1-1,TRBV18,NA,CASSPRNGGTEAFF,TGTGCCAGCTCGCCCAGGAATGGAGGTACTGAAGCTTTCTTT
NA,TRBJ2-7,TRBV18,NA,CASSPTGSEQYF,TGTGCCAGCTCACCTACAGGGAGCGAGCAGTACTTC
NA,TRBJ2-2,TRBV27,NA,CASWRGRGMGAYTGELFF,TGTGCCAGCTGGCGAGGGCGGGGTATGGGGGCGTACACCGGGGAGCTGTTTTTT
NA,TRBJ2-3,TRBV5-1,NA,CASSPTRSPSTDTQYF,TGCGCCAGCAGCCCGACACGGAGCCCTAGCACAGATACGCAGTATTTT
NA,TRBJ2-7,TRBV28,TRBD1,CASSSGTAIRQYF,TGTGCCAGCAGCTCCGGGACAGCTATACGGCAGTACTTC
NA,TRBJ2-5,TRBV13,NA,CASSLSGVSETQYF,TGTGCCAGCAGCTTATCGGGGGTATCGGAGACCCAGTACTTC
NA,TRBJ1-1,TRBV6-5,NA,CASTARGPMNTEAFF,TGTGCCAGCACCGCGAGAGGTCCCATGAACACTGAAGCTTTCTTT
NA,TRBJ2-7,TRBV7-9,TRBD1,CASSLDGQASSYEQYF,TGTGCCAGCAGCTTAGACGGACAGGCCTCATCCTACGAGCAGTACTTC
NA,TRBJ1-2,TRBV5-1,TRBD1,CASNHPGQGDGYTF,TGCGCCAGCAACCACCCGGGACAGGGGGATGGCTACACCTTC
NA,TRBJ2-3,TRBV14,NA,CASSPSRNTQYF,TGTGCCAGCAGCCCCTCTCGGAATACGCAGTATTTT
NA,TRBJ2-1,TRBV5-6,TRBD2,CASSPLAGSLNEQFF,TGTGCCAGCAGCCCACTAGCGGGCTCACTCAATGAGCAGTTCTTC
NA,TRBJ2-3,TRBV6-1,NA,CASSEEGRTGVTQYF,TGTGCCAGCAGTGAAGAAGGCCGCACGGGGGTGACGCAGTATTTT
NA,TRBJ1-4,TRBV29-1,NA,CSVQATGPGNEKLFF,TGCAGCGTTCAAGCTACAGGGCCGGGGAATGAAAAACTGTTTTTT
NA,TRBJ1-5,TRBV6-5,TRBD1,CASSRDREKPQHF,TGTGCCAGCAGTCGGGACAGGGAAAAGCCCCAGCATTTT
NA,TRBJ2-5,TRBV6-5,NA,CASSFLRGSETQYF,TGTGCCAGCAGCTTCCTCAGGGGATCTGAGACCCAGTACTTC
once,TRBJ2-7,TRBV4-1,TRBD1,CASSRDRVSHEQYF,TGCGCCAGCAGCCGAGACAGGGTTAGCCACGAGCAGTACTTC
NA,TRBJ1-5,TRBV19,TRBD1,CASSPLDRGGQPQHF,TGTGCCAGTAGTCCATTGGACAGGGGCGGACAGCCCCAGCATTTT
NA,TRBJ2-3,TRBV2,TRBD1,CASYRGIGYTDTQYF,TGTGCCAGCTACAGGGGAATAGGCTACACAGATACGCAGTATTTT
NA,TRBJ1-6,TRBV7-2,NA,CASSLGQFPISPLHF,TGTGCCAGCAGCTTAGGGCAGTTCCCCATTTCACCCCTCCACTTT
once,TRBJ1-5,TRBV7-6,TRBD1,CASSPQGRNQPQHF,TGTGCCAGCAGCCCACAGGGGCGAAATCAGCCCCAGCATTTT
NA,TRBJ1-5,TRBV2,NA,CASKAGGNQPQHF,TGTGCCAGCAAGGCAGGGGGCAATCAGCCCCAGCATTTT
NA,TRBJ2-7,TRBV7-9,TRBD2,CASSLGTSTYEQYF,TGTGCCAGCAGCTTAGGGACTAGTACGTACGAGCAGTACTTC
NA,TRBJ2-7,TRBV18,TRBD2,CASSPQSSGIYEQYF,TGTGCCAGCTCACCACAGTCTAGCGGGATCTACGAGCAGTACTTC
once,TRBJ1-3,TRBV2,TRBD1,CASSADRGLGNTIYF,TGTGCCAGCAGTGCGGACAGGGGGCTAGGAAACACCATATATTTT